Listed below are T cell receptor beta chains from one sample, sequenced in a study of shared clonotypes between healthy human individuals. The method was immunoSEQ multiplex PCR; TCRdb's version includes in-frame clones alone and lacks a portion of them. The table includes about 2.4 million clones, more than 90% detected once. Sequences were obtained from naive CD4+ T cells sorted from blood. All receptors derive from a man between 18 and 35 years old in good health. The CDR3 runs from the conserved cysteine through the conserved F or W. D genes are given only for firm matches. Rows may omit the clone size; those that give it use once, few, many or a size class.

NA	TRBJ2-2	TRBV5-5	NA	TGTGCCAGCAGCTTGAGGCAGGAAAACACCGGGGAGCTGTTTTTT	CASSLRQENTGELFF
few	TRBJ1-6	TRBV2	NA	TGTGCCAGCTCGGGAGATAATTCACCCCTCCACTTT	CASSGDNSPLHF
NA	TRBJ1-2	TRBV10-3	TRBD1	TGTGCCATCAGTCAGAGACAGGGATGGAATGATGGCTACACCTTC	CAISQRQGWNDGYTF
NA	TRBJ2-2	TRBV5-1	TRBD1	TGCGCCAGCAGCTTGGAGGGGACAGGTCGGGGCACCGGGGAGCTGTTTTTT	CASSLEGTGRGTGELFF
NA	TRBJ1-4	TRBV11-2	NA	TGTGCCAGCAGCCCCATAAGTTATGAAAAACTGTTTTTT	CASSPISYEKLFF
NA	TRBJ2-1	TRBV15	NA	TGTGCCACCAGCAGAGATGAGGCTAGCTCCCTACAAAACAATGAGCAGTTCTTC	CATSRDEASSLQNNEQFF
NA	TRBJ2-7	TRBV5-5	NA	TGTGCCAGCAGCTTGGCGGGATCCCAGCCCTACGAGCAGTACTTC	CASSLAGSQPYEQYF
NA	TRBJ2-5	TRBV5-1	NA	TGCGCCAGCAGCTTGGGGTCGGGTGAGACCCAGTACTTC	CASSLGSGETQYF
NA	TRBJ1-1	TRBV7-9	NA	TGTGCCAGCAGTCGAGGGGGGGAGTACCCTGAAGCTTTCTTT	CASSRGGEYPEAFF
NA	TRBJ2-3	TRBV7-2	NA	TGTGCCAGTGGCCGGGGCAACACAGATACGCAGTATTTT	CASGRGNTDTQYF
NA	TRBJ2-7	TRBV6-5	NA	TGTGCCACTAGTAAGGTTCCCTACGAGCAGTACTTC	CATSKVPYEQYF
NA	TRBJ1-1	TRBV11-2	NA	TGTGCCAGCAGCTTATTAATCAGGGGAGTACCTGAAGCTTTCTTT	CASSLLIRGVPEAFF
NA	TRBJ2-3	TRBV9	TRBD1	TGTGCCAGCAGCGTAGATTTATCGGGCAGGGGGCTGATTCATACGCAGTATTTT	CASSVDLSGRGLIHTQYF
NA	TRBJ2-5	TRBV9	NA	TGTGCCAGCAGCGTAGGTCTGGGGGAGACCCAGTACTTC	CASSVGLGETQYF
NA	TRBJ2-7	TRBV4-3	TRBD1	TGCGCCAGCAGCCGGACAGGGCTCTCCTACGAGCAGTACTTC	CASSRTGLSYEQYF
NA	TRBJ2-7	TRBV5-5	NA	TGTGCCAGCAGCTCACTAGCTTGGGAGCAGTACTTC	CASSSLAWEQYF
once	TRBJ1-3	TRBV28	NA	TGTGCCAGCAGATCCCAGGGCAGAAACACCATATATTTT	CASRSQGRNTIYF
NA	TRBJ2-1	TRBV6-5	NA	TGTGCCAGCAGTTACCCCCCAAGGTACAATGAGCAGTTCTTC	CASSYPPRYNEQFF
NA	TRBJ1-4	TRBV5-5	NA	TGTGCCAGCAGCGCGGCCGGGCAGGGCCCGCGTGAAAAACTGTTTTTT	CASSAAGQGPREKLFF
NA	TRBJ2-7	TRBV7-9	TRBD1	TGTGCCAGCAGCCGCCGGGACAGGTCCTACGAGCAGTACTTC	CASSRRDRSYEQYF
NA	TRBJ2-2	TRBV2	NA	TGTGCCAGCAGTGGTGACGGGGAGCTGTTTTTT	CASSGDGELFF
NA	TRBJ2-7	TRBV27	NA	TGTGCCAGCAGTTTTAGCAGGGCCGGCTACGAGCAGTACTTC	CASSFSRAGYEQYF
NA	TRBJ1-2	TRBV19	NA	TGTGCCAGTAGTACCCGACAGAATCCGAACTATGGCTACACCTTC	CASSTRQNPNYGYTF
NA	TRBJ1-1	TRBV29-1	NA	TGCAGCGTTGCGGGGGACGGATTTGGGGTGAACACTGAAGCTTTCTTT	CSVAGDGFGVNTEAFF
NA	TRBJ1-3	TRBV6-6	TRBD1	TGTGCCAGCAGCCAGGACAGGTTGACTGGAAACACCATATATTTT	CASSQDRLTGNTIYF
NA	TRBJ2-1	TRBV18	TRBD2	TGTGCCAGCTCACTCGCCCCGGGCGGGGGGAGCTCCTACAATGAGCAGTTCTTC	CASSLAPGGGSSYNEQFF
NA	TRBJ2-2	TRBV11-3	TRBD1	TGTGCCAGCAGCCTAGGACAGGGGGCCGGGGAGCTGTTTTTT	CASSLGQGAGELFF
NA	TRBJ2-7	TRBV7-6	NA	TGTGCCAGCAGCCGGACCCCCGAGGGGAACGAGCAGTACTTC	CASSRTPEGNEQYF
NA	TRBJ2-7	TRBV7-8	NA	TGTGCCAGCAGCTTAGACAGCCAGGGCTACGAGCAGTACTTC	CASSLDSQGYEQYF
once	TRBJ2-3	TRBV5-1	NA	TGCGCCAGCAGCAAAGGGGCAACAGATACGCAGTATTTT	CASSKGATDTQYF
NA	TRBJ1-1	TRBV5-6	TRBD1	TGTGCCAGCAGACCACCCGGGACAGGCACAGAAGCTTTCTTT	CASRPPGTGTEAFF
NA	TRBJ2-7	TRBV5-6	TRBD2	TGTGCCAGCAGCTTGGTGCTAGCGGGAGTTTTTCCCTCCTACGAGCAGTACTTC	CASSLVLAGVFPSYEQYF
NA	TRBJ2-4	TRBV6-1	TRBD1	TGTGCCAGCAGTGAAATCAAAACAGGGGGGAAAGCCAAAAACATTCAGTACTTC	CASSEIKTGGKAKNIQYF
NA	TRBJ1-1	TRBV29-1	TRBD1	TGCAGCGTTGACGAGACAGGGTCCACTGAAGCTTTCTTT	CSVDETGSTEAFF
NA	TRBJ2-5	TRBV2	NA	TGTGCCAGCAGGGAGGGACTCCAAGAGACCCAGTACTTC	CASREGLQETQYF
NA	TRBJ2-1	TRBV30	TRBD2	TGTGCCTGGAGTGTAAGTCTCGCGGGAGGGCGCGTTGAGCAGTTCTTC	CAWSVSLAGGRVEQFF
NA	TRBJ1-2	TRBV9	NA	TGTGCCAGCAGCGAAGGAGGGGCGAACTATGGCTACACCTTC	CASSEGGANYGYTF
once	TRBJ1-5	TRBV27	NA	TGTGCCAGCAGTTTATGGGGAGGCAATCAGCCCCAGCATTTT	CASSLWGGNQPQHF
NA	TRBJ2-1	TRBV5-1	NA	TGCGCCAGCAGCTTGTATGGACAGCGCTACAATGAGCAGTTCTTC	CASSLYGQRYNEQFF
NA	TRBJ2-3	TRBV29-1	NA	TGCAGCGTTGTCGAGGACAGCACAGATACGCAGTATTTT	CSVVEDSTDTQYF
once	TRBJ2-5	TRBV7-3	TRBD1	TGTGCCAGCAGCCTAGGGACAGGCACGGTACCCCAGTACTTC	CASSLGTGTVPQYF
once	TRBJ2-7	TRBV4-3	NA	TGCGCCAGCAGCGACGGGACCCGGGGCAACGAGCAGTACTTC	CASSDGTRGNEQYF
NA	TRBJ2-6	TRBV5-1	NA	TGCGCCAGCAGGGCCGACGCTAACTCTGGGGCCAACGTCCTGACTTTC	CASRADANSGANVLTF
few	TRBJ1-6	TRBV27	NA	TGTGCCAGCAGTTTAGGGGCGCCTTATAATTCACCCCTCCACTTT	CASSLGAPYNSPLHF
NA	TRBJ2-1	TRBV7-2	NA	TGTGCCAGCAGCTTAGATCGGGCATCCTACAATGAGCAGTTCTTC	CASSLDRASYNEQFF
NA	TRBJ2-7	TRBV19	NA	TGTGCCAGTAGGCCGAGGGACCCAACCTACGAGCAGTACTTC	CASRPRDPTYEQYF
once	TRBJ1-5	TRBV7-9	NA	TGTGCCAGCAGCCCAACACATATTCAGCCCCAGCATTTT	CASSPTHIQPQHF
NA	TRBJ1-2	TRBV7-9	NA	TGTGCCAGCAGCGACGCCAAAAGTGGGGGCTATGGCTACACCTTC	CASSDAKSGGYGYTF
NA	TRBJ1-6	TRBV27	NA	TGTGCCAGCAGTGAAAGCCTAGAGCTCAATTCACCCCTCCACTTT	CASSESLELNSPLHF
NA	TRBJ1-6	TRBV19	TRBD1	TGTGCCAGTAGCTTCGGACAGGGGGGTTCACCCCTCCACTTT	CASSFGQGGSPLHF
few	TRBJ2-7	TRBV5-1	TRBD1	TGCGCCAGCAGCTTGGCCGGGACAGGGAGCTACGAGCAGTACTTC	CASSLAGTGSYEQYF
NA	TRBJ2-4	TRBV6-5	NA	TGTGCCAGCAGTAAGGACCCCGGAAACATTCAGTACTTC	CASSKDPGNIQYF